The clone carrying this TCR beta chain turned up a few times. Around 10 milliliters of peripheral blood were drawn from each donor. The data belong to a study of blood T cells in healthy people across ages. CDR1 MNHNY and CDR2 SVGAGI come from the germline V gene (reference sequence). Between the trimmed V and J ends, which lost 5 bases and 0 bases, there was a span of 11 bases. The CDR3 runs 15 residues. A second PCR of roughly 7 to 11 cycles used a sample-barcoded 5' primer and a J-beta primer mix. MiXCR, applied by TCRdb to the 5' RACE reads, yields one record per CDR3 protein. The top ten hold about 2.9% of the sample, which has roughly 800,000 distinct CDR3 sequences, about 26% seen once. These data also formed part of another study, on T cells of mothers and their children. That work contributes: There were over 8.5 million TCR beta CDR3 reads from each mother and a few million from each child. Slightly higher, non-significant overlap characterized related mother-child pairs relative to unrelated pairs.

Sequencing input: blood. The genes are TRBV6-6 and TRBJ2-1; D might be TRBD1 or TRBD2, each matching 5 bases. This receptor was identified in a boy younger than 18 in good health. CDR3 nucleotides: TGTGCCAGCAGTCAGACGGGGACCTCCTACAATGAGCAGTTCTTC. This translates into CASSQTGTSYNEQFF.